The 9 T cell receptor beta chains below were found in one sample sequenced in a study of identical twins. TCRdb reprocessed the 5' RACE reads via MiXCR and lists one record per CDR3 protein. The data hold 1.5 million to 2 million distinct CDR3 sequences, with under 35% observed a single time. Sequencing input: cord blood. These receptors originate from a newborn girl in good health.

This clonotype was seen a handful of times. CDR3 residues: CASSLAHLRQSANEKLFF. CDR3 nucleotide sequence: TGCGCCAGCAGCTTGGCTCACTTACGACAGAGCGCTAATGAAAAACTGTTTTTT. The chain carries TRBV5-1 and TRBJ1-4, with a tentative D call TRBD1 (5 bases). Trimming stripped 0 bases from V and 3 bases from J, with 18 bases between. CDR1 is SGHRS and CDR2 is YFSETQ in the germline V gene. CDR3 length equals 18 residues.

V usage is TRBV28 and J usage is TRBJ1-5; a weak D match, TRBD1 (5 bases). V was pared by 3 bases and J by 1 base, with 19 bases between. CDR1 is MDHEN, CDR2 SYDVKM, per germline. CDR3 length: 18 amino acids. The CDR3 reads CASSFYGIGGMSNQPQHF. Written as DNA, the CDR3 is TGTGCCAGCAGTTTTTATGGGATCGGGGGGATGAGCAATCAGCCCCAGCATTTT. Variable domain in full (rest from reference TRBV28 and TRBJ1-5): DVKVTQSSRYLVKRTGEKVFLECVQDMDHENMFWYRQDPGLGLRLIYFSYDVKMKEKGDIPEGYSVSREKKERFSLILESASTNQTSMYLCASSFYGIGGMSNQPQHFGDGTRLSIL.

The chain uses TRBV12-3 or TRBV12-4 and TRBJ2-3; the D is unclear. V shed 8 bases and J shed 1 base, with 13 bases lying between them. The CDR3 sequence is 14 residues long. In DNA form, the CDR3 reads TGTGCCAGCCCCTTCCCCCAGGGCACAGATACGCAGTATTTT. Its protein is CASPFPQGTDTQYF.

This chain links TRBV7-9 with TRBJ2-1, with D possibly being TRBD2 (6 bases). CDR1 is SEHNR and CDR2 is FQNEAQ in the germline V gene (reference sequence). The CDR3 spans 16 residues. V lost 5 bases to trimming and J lost 4 bases, with 18 bases between them. CDR3 protein: CASSPLPGLYYNEQFF. The DNA of the CDR3 is TGTGCCAGCAGCCCACTTCCGGGACTCTATTACAATGAGCAGTTCTTC.

This clonotype was seen at least ten times. The DNA for the CDR3 is TGTGCCAGCAGTCCACAGGGTACTAACTATGGCTACACCTTC. Its protein product is CASSPQGTNYGYTF. This chain connects TRBV2 to TRBJ1-2; maybe TRBD1 (6 bases). This CDR3 has 14 amino acids. Trimming removed 5 bases at V and 0 bases at J, with 10 bases between. The germline V gene encodes CDR1 SNHLY and CDR2 FYNNEI.

The chain links TRBV12-5 to TRBJ1-1, with 8 bases fitting TRBD1. Germline V gene lookup returns CDR1 LGHNT and CDR2 FRNRAP. V shed 7 bases, J shed 1 base, and the junction held 5 bases outside the gene matches. The CDR3 spans 14 residues. The CDR3 loop reads CASAPGTGNTEAFF. CDR3 bases: TGTGCTAGTGCCCCCGGGACAGGGAACACTGAAGCTTTCTTT.

This clonotype has a single count. The chain couples TRBV7-2 to TRBJ2-5, with a tentative D call TRBD1 (7 bases). Germline V gives CDR1 SGHTA, CDR2 FQGNSA. This CDR3 spans 16 amino acids. Trimming shortened V by 5 bases and J by 5 bases, and 21 bases separated the two germline ends. CDR3 nucleotides: TGTGCCAGCAGCACCCACCGGGGACTCAGGGGGGAGACCCAGTACTTC. It encodes CASSTHRGLRGETQYF.

This clonotype was seen a single time. The V gene is TRBV12-3 or TRBV12-4, the J gene TRBJ1-5; 8 nucleotides match TRBD1. The CDR3 is 14 residues long. The trim removed 4 bases at V and 8 bases at J, leaving 7 bases unmatched. The CDR3 is CASSSRTGREPQHF. The DNA for the CDR3 is TGTGCCAGCAGTTCTCGGACAGGGAGGGAGCCCCAGCATTTT.

The V gene is TRBV11-2, the J gene TRBJ1-2, with 8 bases aligning to TRBD1. The CDR3 is made up of 15 amino acids. Losses at the gene ends were 4 bases for V and 4 bases for J; bases not matched to a gene: 8. CDR1 is SGHAT and CDR2 is FQNNGV in the germline V gene. The DNA for the CDR3 is TGTGCCAGCAGCTCACTTCGGACAGGGAGCTATGGCTACACCTTC. Translated: CASSSLRTGSYGYTF.